The 17 T cell receptor beta chains presented below share a single source sample, sequenced in a study of blood T cell repertoires in COVID-19. Sequenced by immunoSEQ multiplex PCR; TCRdb stores in-frame clones only, minus some. Found here are 300,000 to 350,000 clones, around 87% of them singletons; the top ten hold around 6%. The sequencing input was peripheral blood. Every receptor here comes from a woman aged 50 to 60 with COVID-19, enrolled during active disease.

J is TRBJ2-2 and V is TRBV15; TRBD1 is a possible D gene (6 bases). CDR3 length: 14 residues. From germline, CDR1 is LNHNV and CDR2 YYDKDF (reference sequence). Deletions cut 0 bases from V and 8 bases from J, with 10 bases between. The CDR3 DNA reads TGTGCCACCAGCAGAGATTATGGACAGGGGGAGCTGTTTTTT. It encodes CATSRDYGQGELFF.

A remark on this clone: In the same sample, other DNA sequences code for this CDR3. V is TRBV13 and J is TRBJ1-2, with 10 positions matching TRBD1. The CDR3 has 14 residues. The germline V gene encodes CDR1 PRHDT and CDR2 FYEKMQ (reference sequence). J lost 2 bases, V lost 8 bases, and 5 bases had no gene match. The CDR3 region has the DNA TGTGCCAGCCGACCGGGACAGGGGAACTATGGCTACACCTTC. Its translation: CASRPGQGNYGYTF.

V is TRBV6-6 and J is TRBJ2-3; TRBD1 matches 8 bases. The CDR3 covers 15 residues. The V and J ends lost 0 bases and 4 bases, in that order; junction bases with no gene match: 3. Germline CDR1 reads MNHNY; CDR2 reads SVGAGI (reference sequence). CDR3 region: CASSYSQGASDTQYF. The CDR3 region has the DNA TGTGCCAGCAGTTACTCGCAGGGGGCCTCAGATACGCAGTATTTT.

The V gene is TRBV9, the J gene TRBJ1-6; TRBD1 agrees at 9 bases. The CDR3 is 16 residues long. V lost 1 base, J lost 7 bases, and 6 bases stayed unmatched. Germline V gene sequence: CDR1 SGDLS, CDR2 YYNGEE. Here the CDR3 DNA reads TGTGCCAGCAGCGTATCCACGACAGGGGGAAATTCACCCCTCCACTTT. Protein sequence: CASSVSTTGGNSPLHF.

The genes are TRBV9 and TRBJ1-4; D is ambiguous. The V end was cut by 0 bases, the J end by 10 bases, with 16 bases between. Per the germline V gene, CDR1 is SGDLS and CDR2 is YYNGEE. The CDR3 contains 15 residues. The CDR3 region is CASSVAWETSGKLFF. The CDR3 nucleotides are TGTGCCAGCAGCGTAGCGTGGGAAACTAGTGGAAAACTGTTTTTT.

CDR3 region: CASSIWDRDQPQHF. The CDR3 DNA is TGTGCCAGTAGTATTTGGGACAGGGATCAGCCCCAGCATTTT. J is TRBJ1-5 and V is TRBV19; 9 bases fit TRBD1. From germline, CDR1 is LNHDA and CDR2 SQIVND (reference sequence). After removal of 3 bases from V and 5 bases from J, the junction contained 2 bases not matched to a gene. The CDR3 consists of 14 residues.

This chain connects TRBV7-2 to TRBJ1-5; D unresolved. V was pared by 1 base and J by 7 bases, with 14 bases between. From germline, CDR1 is SGHTA and CDR2 FQGNSA. This CDR3 spans 15 amino acids. CDR3 bases: TGTGCCAGCAGCTTAGGAGGCGGAACGCGGCAGCCCCAGCATTTT. Protein sequence: CASSLGGGTRQPQHF.

The gene calls are TRBV19 and TRBJ1-5; the D is unclear. The V end lost 5 bases, the J end lost 3 bases, and 14 bases lay between the germline ends. This CDR3 region has 15 residues. CDR1 and CDR2 (germline): LNHDA, SQIVND (reference sequence). The CDR3 DNA sequence: TGTGCCAGTAGTCAGACGGAGAGGAACAATCAGCCCCAGCATTTT. It is translated as CASSQTERNNQPQHF.

The chain combines TRBV5-4 with TRBJ2-5; 7 bases agree with TRBD2. Germline V gene sequence: CDR1 SGHNT, CDR2 YYREEE (reference sequence). J gave up 5 bases and V 1 base, and 8 bases lay outside the gene matches. The CDR3 sequence is 15 residues long. The CDR3 DNA follows: TGTGCCAGCAGCTTGCCCCTGGGAGGGGTGGAGACCCAGTACTTC. Protein: CASSLPLGGVETQYF. The full variable domain, completed using reference TRBV5-4 and TRBJ2-5, is ETGVTQSPTHLIKTRGQQVTLRCSSQSGHNTVSWYQQALGQGPQFIFQYYREEENGRGNFPPRFSGLQFPNYSSELNVNALELDDSALYLCASSLPLGGVETQYFGPGTRLLVL.

The rearrangement links TRBV7-2 to TRBJ2-5; D is possibly TRBD1 (6 bases). Trimming shortened V by 5 bases and J by 2 bases, and 9 bases separated the two germline ends. Germline values: CDR1 SGHTA, CDR2 FQGNSA. The CDR3 sequence is 13 residues long. As DNA, the CDR3 is TGTGCCAGCAGCCGTGGACAGCAAGAGACCCAGTACTTC. Residues: CASSRGQQETQYF.

J is TRBJ2-1 and V is TRBV24-1, with 7 bases fitting TRBD2. Trimming cost V 9 bases and J 2 bases; bases outside gene matches: 6. CDR1 and CDR2 from the germline V gene are KGHDR and SFDVKD. There are 14 residues in the CDR3. CDR3 residues: CATARAGPYNEQFF. For the CDR3, the DNA is TGTGCCACCGCCCGAGCGGGACCCTACAATGAGCAGTTCTTC.

The genes are TRBV7-3 and TRBJ2-3, with unresolved D. The CDR3 covers 16 residues. V lost 4 bases to trimming and J lost 2 bases, with 16 bases between them. CDR1 is SGHTA and CDR2 is FQGTGA in the germline V gene. This chain's CDR3 is CASSSYTEPNTDTQYF. The DNA of the CDR3 is TGTGCCAGCAGCTCCTACACAGAACCAAACACAGATACGCAGTATTTT.

The chain has TRBV5-5 and TRBJ1-5; TRBD1 might be the D (5 bases). Trimming left V 4 bases short and J 0 bases short, with 11 bases between. CDR3 length equals 15 residues. Per germline, CDR1 SGHKS and CDR2 YYEKEE (reference sequence). The CDR3 DNA is TGTGCCAGCAGCAACGGACACAATAGCAATCAGCCCCAGCATTTT. Translation: CASSNGHNSNQPQHF.

The chain has TRBV24-1 and TRBJ2-1; 16 bases are shared with TRBD2. The CDR3 runs 16 residues. Germline lookup yields CDR1 KGHDR and CDR2 SFDVKD. J was trimmed by 12 bases and V by 4 bases; bases with no gene match: 8. The CDR3 sequence is CATSDNTGTSGRGQFF. CDR3 coding DNA: TGTGCCACCAGTGACAACACCGGGACTAGCGGGAGGGGGCAGTTCTTC.

The chain employs TRBV21-1 and TRBJ1-1; the D call of TRBD1 is as the table states it, not checked on the DNA. TRBV21-1 is a documented pseudogene. This CDR3 comprises 16 residues. The CDR3 DNA follows: TGTGCCAGCAGCAAAAGGGGTGGTAGGAAAGACACTGAAGCTTTCTTT. As protein: CASSKRGGRKDTEAFF.

The chain links TRBV10-3 to TRBJ2-1, with a weak D call TRBD2 (6 bases). The V gene lost 0 bases and the J gene lost 4 bases, with 13 bases spanning the gap. The germline CDR1 and CDR2 sequences are ENHRY and SYGVKD. The CDR3 runs 16 residues. CDR3 region: CAISESLIADYNEQFF. CDR3 DNA: TGTGCCATCAGTGAGTCGCTGATAGCGGATTACAATGAGCAGTTCTTC.

The chain is built from TRBV2 and TRBJ1-1; tentatively, D is TRBD1 (5 bases). V lost 6 bases and J 4 bases, leaving 12 bases between the germline ends. The germline V gene has CDR1 SNHLY and CDR2 FYNNEI. The CDR3 is made up of 13 amino acids. The CDR3 coding sequence is TGTGCCAGCAGAGGCTTAAGGGGCACTGAAGCTTTCTTT. This encodes CASRGLRGTEAFF.